One sample yielded the 15 T cell receptor beta chains listed below, sequenced in a study of T cell responses to AZD1222 COVID-19 vaccine (dated by TCRdb to the early 2020s). The label giving this sample's time point can be read as: baseline before first vaccination. Libraries were made using the immunoSEQ multiplex PCR assay. TCRdb re-hosts the immuneACCESS table, in-frame sequences only. Its copies lack some clones; in the studies checked, an unresolved V gene accounts for under half of them, and the cause for the rest is not known. Here the sample has over 100,000 clones; approximately 91% occur a single time. Less than 8.5% of the sample is held by the ten biggest clonotypes. The input for sequencing was peripheral blood, taken on day 0 of AZD1222 vaccination. The receptors here all came from an adult in good health.

The V call is TRBV7-9, the J call TRBJ2-7; 8 bases align to TRBD2. With 6 bases clipped from V and 3 bases from J, the junction kept 7 bases outside the gene matches. This CDR3 region has 14 residues. Germline V gene data show CDR1 as SEHNR and CDR2 as FQNEAQ (reference sequence). The CDR3 DNA reads TGTGCCAGCAGTTCGCCGGGACTAGACTACGAGCAGTACTTC. Protein sequence: CASSSPGLDYEQYF.

This clone was detected only once. The genes are TRBV3-1 (or the pseudogene TRBV3-2) and TRBJ1-1, with TRBD1 matching 8 bases. Germline CDR1 is LGHDT and CDR2 is YNNKEL (reference sequence). J was trimmed by 1 base and V by 3 bases; bases with no gene match: 4. The CDR3 spans 15 residues. The CDR3 is CASSHTGTGNTEAFF. CDR3 nucleotide sequence: TGTGCCAGCAGCCACACCGGGACAGGGAACACTGAAGCTTTCTTT.

The CDR3 nucleotides are TGTGCCAGCAGCCACCTACAGGGGGCGAATGGCTACACCTTC. Translating gives CASSHLQGANGYTF. This chain links TRBV3-1 (or the pseudogene TRBV3-2) with TRBJ1-2, with TRBD1 matching 9 bases. This CDR3 has 14 amino acids. J gave up 6 bases and V 3 bases, and 5 bases lay outside the gene matches. Germline V lookup: CDR1 LGHDT, CDR2 YNNKEL (reference sequence).

V usage is TRBV5-1 and J usage is TRBJ2-1, with 8 bases identical to TRBD2. V dropped 0 bases and J dropped 2; count of bases not matched to a gene: 4. Germline CDR1 and CDR2: SGHRS and YFSETQ. The CDR3 runs 16 residues. CDR3 nucleotide sequence: TGCGCCAGCAGCTTGGTCGGAGCGGGGGCCTACAATGAGCAGTTCTTC. Its protein is CASSLVGAGAYNEQFF.

The gene calls are TRBV21-1 and TRBJ2-1. TRBV21-1 is listed as a pseudogene. The CDR3 spans 15 residues. CDR3 loop: CASSDPTLRHSEQFF. CDR3 bases: TGTGCCAGCAGCGACCCGACTCTACGCCACAGTGAGCAGTTCTTC.

This clone was seen a handful of times. This chain uses TRBV18 with TRBJ2-2; possibly TRBD1 for D (5 bases). This CDR3 region has 15 residues. The germline V and J ends were trimmed by 5 bases and 6 bases, with 16 bases remaining between them. Germline V gives CDR1 KGHSH, CDR2 LQKENI. CDR3: CASSTDGHRAGELFF. CDR3 DNA: TGTGCCAGCTCAACAGACGGACACCGTGCCGGGGAGCTGTTTTTT.

The chain employs TRBV12-3 or TRBV12-4 and TRBJ1-1, with D hard to call. The V and J ends lost 5 bases and 1 base respectively, with 8 bases between them. There are 13 residues in the CDR3. In nucleotides, the CDR3 is TGTGCCAGCAGTACCCGCAGGAACACTGAAGCTTTCTTT. Protein: CASSTRRNTEAFF.

V is TRBV6-5 and J is TRBJ1-1, with D hard to call. The CDR3 is 13 residues long. Trimming cost V 0 bases and J 0 bases, with 2 bases left between them. Germline V gene data show CDR1 as MNHEY and CDR2 as SVGAGI. CDR3 in amino acids: CASSYSVNTEAFF. CDR3 bases: TGTGCCAGCAGTTACTCGGTGAACACTGAAGCTTTCTTT.

J is TRBJ1-1 and V is TRBV9, with D uncertain. V was cut by 2 bases and J by 1 base, with 9 bases left in between. Per germline, CDR1 SGDLS and CDR2 YYNGEE. This CDR3 has 14 residues. The CDR3 bases are TGTGCCAGCAGCGTCGCTGGGCAGAACACTGAAGCTTTCTTT. Protein product: CASSVAGQNTEAFF.

V and J are TRBV18 and TRBJ2-2; 10 nucleotides align to TRBD1. Germline V lookup: CDR1 KGHSH, CDR2 LQKENI. The CDR3 length is 17 residues. Trimming removed 6 bases from V and 6 bases from J; junction bases left unmatched: 13. CDR3 amino acids: CASSLQPTDRGAGELFF. In DNA form, the CDR3 reads TGTGCCAGCTCCCTGCAGCCTACGGACAGGGGGGCCGGGGAGCTGTTTTTT.

In this sample, this clone turned up once. The rearrangement links TRBV6-5 to TRBJ2-5; D gene unclear. The CDR3 totals 11 residues. Between the trimmed V and J ends, which lost 6 bases and 5 bases, there was a span of 7 bases. Germline V gives CDR1 MNHEY, CDR2 SVGAGI. CDR3: CASRGFETQYF. As DNA, the CDR3 is TGTGCCAGCAGGGGATTTGAGACCCAGTACTTC.

This clone was detected only once. The chain has TRBV19 and TRBJ1-3; 7 bases map to TRBD1. The germline V gene has CDR1 LNHDA and CDR2 SQIVND (reference sequence). J lost 3 bases, V lost 8 bases, and 4 bases had no gene match. This CDR3 has 13 amino acids. The CDR3: CASAQGLGNTIYF. In DNA form, the CDR3 reads TGTGCCAGTGCACAGGGGCTTGGAAACACCATATATTTT.

V is TRBV7-9 and J is TRBJ1-1, with 10 bases lining up with TRBD1. Trimming cost V 3 bases and J 6 bases; bases outside gene matches: 4. The germline V gene has CDR1 SEHNR and CDR2 FQNEAQ (reference sequence). CDR3 size: 14 residues. The CDR3 loop is CASSFGQGVAEAFF. The CDR3 DNA reads TGTGCCAGCAGCTTCGGACAGGGGGTCGCTGAAGCTTTCTTT.

The chain has TRBV7-9 and TRBJ2-3; D may be TRBD1 (5 bases). V was shortened by 2 bases and J by 0 bases, with 12 bases between the two germline ends. The CDR3 contains 16 residues. Germline V gene sequence: CDR1 SEHNR, CDR2 FQNEAQ (reference sequence). CDR3 DNA: TGTGCCAGCAGCTTATCTCGGACAACTAGCACAGATACGCAGTATTTT. This encodes CASSLSRTTSTDTQYF. Supplemented by reference TRBV7-9 and TRBJ2-3, the full variable domain reads DTGVSQNPRHKITKRGQNVTFRCDPISEHNRLYWYRQTLGQGPEFLTYFQNEAQLEKSRLLSDRFSAERPKGSFSTLEIQRTEQGDSAMYLCASSLSRTTSTDTQYFGPGTRLTVL.

With respect to this clone: The same CDR3 can be traced to other DNA sequences in this sample. The chain carries TRBV2 and TRBJ1-5, with 10 bases aligning to TRBD1. The CDR3 contains 14 residues. Unmatched junction bases numbered 1, after V lost 4 bases and J lost 4 bases. Germline assignment: CDR1 SNHLY and CDR2 FYNNEI. The CDR3 loop is CASSGTGGNQPQHF. CDR3 coding DNA: TGTGCCAGCAGTGGGACAGGGGGAAATCAGCCCCAGCATTTT.